These 16 T cell receptor beta chains came from one sample sequenced in a study of T-cell reconstitution after alpha-beta-depleted transplantation in children. Researchers prepared the TCRbeta library using unique molecular identifiers, the study reports. MiXCR was run by TCRdb on the PCR reads, yielding one entry per CDR3 protein. The table shows more than 400,000 distinct CDR3 sequences, with approximately 41% occurring only once. The sequences come from PBMCs, collected before TCRalphabeta/CD19-depleted stem cell transplant. These receptors were taken from a girl aged 2-10 years with aplastic anemia, due to receive a stem cell transplant.

This clonotype was found a few times. This chain joins TRBV18 and TRBJ1-5; 10 bases map to TRBD1. Germline V gene data show CDR1 as KGHSH and CDR2 as LQKENI. V dropped 2 bases and J dropped 2; count of bases not matched to a gene: 0. The CDR3 is 15 residues long. Here the CDR3 DNA reads TGTGCCAGCTCACCAGGGACAGGGGGCAATCAGCCCCAGCATTTT. Protein sequence: CASSPGTGGNQPQHF. The whole variable domain, filled in from reference TRBV18 and TRBJ1-5, reads NAGVMQNPRHLVRRRGQEARLRCSPMKGHSHVYWYRQLPEEGLKFMVYLQKENIIDESGMPKERFSAEFPKEGPSILRIQQVVRGDSAAYFCASSPGTGGNQPQHFGDGTRLSIL.

The chain carries TRBV12-3 or TRBV12-4 and TRBJ2-7; D is unresolved. The ends were cut back, 3 bases at V and 6 bases at J, with 6 bases in the middle. This CDR3 comprises 11 residues. Here the CDR3 reads CASSFGTEQYF. CDR3 DNA: TGTGCCAGCAGTTTTGGCACCGAGCAGTACTTC.

The chain recombines TRBV5-1 with TRBJ2-1; possibly TRBD2 for D (5 bases). The CDR3 consists of 14 residues. V was pared by 4 bases and J by 9 bases, with 17 bases between. Germline V gives CDR1 SGHRS, CDR2 YFSETQ. CDR3 nucleotides: TGCGCCAGCAGCACCGAAAGAGGGTACGGTGAGCAGTTCTTC. Protein: CASSTERGYGEQFF.

At least ten counts were recorded for this clonotype. This rearrangement joins TRBV7-2 to TRBJ2-6, with D unresolved. V lost 4 bases and J lost 2, with 0 bases in between. The CDR3 runs to 12 residues. Looked up from germline, CDR1 is SGHTA and CDR2 is FQGNSA. For the CDR3, the DNA is TGTGCCAGCAGCTCTGGGGCCAACGTCCTGACTTTC. Its translation: CASSSGANVLTF. The full variable domain, in which reference TRBV7-2 and TRBJ2-6 provide the parts outside the CDR3, is GAGVSQSPSNKVTEKGKDVELRCDPISGHTALYWYRQSLGQGLEFLIYFQGNSAPDKSGLPSDRFSAERTGGSVSTLTIQRTQQEDSAVYLCASSSGANVLTFGAGSRLTVL.

The chain uses TRBV28 and TRBJ2-4; TRBD1 aligns across 9 bases. Germline V gives CDR1 MDHEN, CDR2 SYDVKM. This CDR3 region has 13 residues. V gave up 10 bases and J gave up 5 bases; unmatched junction bases: 6. The CDR3 is CATQQGAENIQYF. CDR3 nucleotides: TGTGCCACCCAACAGGGGGCGGAAAACATTCAGTACTTC.

The table lists this clonotype with a count of one. DNA of the CDR3: TGTGCCATCAGTGATGGGACTAGCGGGAGTATAAATGAGCAGTTCTTC. Amino acids: CAISDGTSGSINEQFF. V gene TRBV10-3 combines with J gene TRBJ2-1; 14 bases fit TRBD2. CDR3 length equals 16 residues. CDR1 and CDR2 (germline): ENHRY, SYGVKD. The ends lost 3 bases at V and 7 bases at J; junction bases unmatched: 5.

This clonotype showed up just a few times. The rearrangement uses TRBV29-1 and TRBJ2-1; the match to TRBD2 covers 7 bases. The trim removed 7 bases at V and 4 bases at J, leaving 10 bases unmatched. Per the germline V gene, CDR1 is SQVTM and CDR2 is ANQGSEA. The CDR3 runs to 14 residues. The CDR3 DNA sequence: TGCAGCGCCCGGGGTGGCGGGAGTTACAATGAGCAGTTCTTC. Its protein is CSARGGGSYNEQFF.

The J gene is TRBJ2-2, the V gene TRBV7-6; 7 positions agree with TRBD1. Per germline, CDR1 SGHVS and CDR2 FNYEAQ. The CDR3 extends over 15 amino acids. Losses at the gene ends were 5 bases for V and 4 bases for J; bases not matched to a gene: 7. The CDR3, as DNA: TGTGCCAGCAGCCCCGGGACAGTACTCACCGGGGAGCTGTTTTTT. Translated: CASSPGTVLTGELFF. Complete variable domain (other parts from reference TRBV7-6 and TRBJ2-2): GAGVSQSPRYKVTKRGQDVALRCDPISGHVSLYWYRQALGQGPEFLTYFNYEAQQDKSGLPNDRFSAERPEGSISTLTIQRTEQRDSAMYRCASSPGTVLTGELFFGEGSRLTVL.

This chain links TRBV9 with TRBJ2-7; TRBD1 might be the D (6 bases). The CDR3 contains 16 residues. CDR1 SGDLS and CDR2 YYNGEE come from the germline V gene. V was clipped by 4 bases and J by 2 bases, with 19 bases between them. CDR3 DNA sequence: TGTGCCAGCAGCCCCGAAGGGGGTGCTGGGCCCTACGAGCAGTACTTC. It specifies CASSPEGGAGPYEQYF.

This clonotype is a singleton in its sample. This chain joins TRBV20-1 and TRBJ2-1, with unresolved D. Germline V gene lookup returns CDR1 DFQATT and CDR2 SNEGSKA (reference sequence). This CDR3 has 14 residues. The V and J ends lost 5 bases and 4 bases respectively, with 15 bases between them. This CDR3 is CSALGWTDYNEQFF. The CDR3 region has the DNA TGCAGTGCTCTTGGTTGGACGGATTACAATGAGCAGTTCTTC.

This clonotype appeared a few times. The CDR3 DNA sequence: TGTGCCAGCAGTTTAAGGCAGGATAATTTCTTC. Amino acids: CASSLRQDNFF. The chain has TRBV28 and TRBJ2-1; D gene uncertain. Germline V CDR1 and CDR2: MDHEN, SYDVKM. The V end lost 2 bases, the J end lost 16 bases, and 12 bases lay between the germline ends. CDR3 size: 11 residues.

The rearrangement links TRBV5-1 to TRBJ1-2, with D possibly matching TRBD1 (5 bases). Between the trimmed V and J ends, which lost 4 bases and 2 bases, there was a span of 15 bases. The CDR3 is made up of 15 amino acids. Germline V gene lookup returns CDR1 SGHRS and CDR2 YFSETQ. The CDR3 loop reads CASSTTNGGNYGYTF. CDR3 sequence (DNA): TGCGCCAGCAGCACTACTAACGGGGGGAACTATGGCTACACCTTC.

The V call is TRBV3-1, the J call TRBJ1-4, with D possibly TRBD1 on 6 matching bases. This CDR3 is 14 amino acids long. Germline lookup yields CDR1 LGHDT and CDR2 YNNKEL (reference sequence). V dropped 5 bases and J dropped 7 bases, with 14 bases sitting between them. The CDR3 sequence: CASSYRGGGEKLFF. In DNA form, the CDR3 reads TGTGCCAGCAGCTATCGCGGGGGCGGTGAAAAACTGTTTTTT.

This clonotype was seen at least ten times. The V gene is TRBV20-1, the J gene TRBJ2-3; D might be TRBD1 or TRBD2, each matching 5 bases. CDR3 length: 16 amino acids. From germline, CDR1 is DFQATT and CDR2 SNEGSKA (reference sequence). The V end lost 3 bases, the J end lost 4 bases, and 20 bases lay between the germline ends. The CDR3 protein is CSASGPWGSSPDTQYF. The CDR3, as DNA: TGCAGTGCTAGTGGGCCTTGGGGGAGTTCCCCAGATACGCAGTATTTT.

This CDR3 reads CASSLEMDNYGYTF. In DNA form, the CDR3 reads TGTGCCAGCAGCTTAGAGATGGATAACTATGGCTACACCTTC. This sequence joins TRBV7-9 and TRBJ1-2; D ambiguous. This CDR3 is 14 amino acids long. The V gene lost 1 base and the J gene lost 1 base, with 7 bases spanning the gap. The germline V gene encodes CDR1 SEHNR and CDR2 FQNEAQ (reference sequence). Based on the CDR3 plus reference TRBV7-9 and TRBJ1-2, the full variable domain is DTGVSQNPRHKITKRGQNVTFRCDPISEHNRLYWYRQTLGQGPEFLTYFQNEAQLEKSRLLSDRFSAERPKGSFSTLEIQRTEQGDSAMYLCASSLEMDNYGYTFGSGTRLTVV.

The chain is built from TRBV5-6 and TRBJ2-3; a possible D gene is TRBD2 (6 bases). With 3 bases removed from V and 3 bases from J, the gap between germline ends came to 14 bases. This CDR3 has 15 amino acids. Germline V gene lookup returns CDR1 SGHDT and CDR2 YYEEEE. The CDR3 region has the DNA TGTGCCAGCAGCTCTACGACTAGTAGGACAGATACGCAGTATTTT. It codes for CASSSTTSRTDTQYF.